This T cell receptor (beta chain) came from a study of T-cell memory formation after mild COVID-19 (dated by TCRdb to about 2021). Looking at the study overall: Most TCR sequence clusters were specific to one of the two donors. Longitudinal TCRalpha and TCRbeta repertoire sequencing tracked T-cell clones expanding and contracting after mild COVID-19 in a couple of donors. Two young, previously healthy adult volunteers, one female and one male, were included in the cohort.

Data came from an Illumina NovaSeq 6000. TCRalpha and TCRbeta cDNA libraries were built by 5'RACE with constant-segment primers, adding sample barcodes and unique molecular identifiers. Trizol reagent was used to extract RNA from every sample. Library amplification was performed in two PCR steps, and a second sample barcode and Illumina TruSeq adapters were introduced in the second step. Sequencing of the libraries was done on an Illumina NovaSeq, producing 2 x 150 bp paired-end reads. Turning to the authors' computational methods: Demultiplexing of reads and collapsing into UMI-guided consensus sequences were performed with migec v1.2.7. Using mixcr v2.1.11, the UMI consensuses were aligned to TRA and TRB V and J templates and assembled into clonotypes. Expanded or contracted clonotypes were those called significant by both edgeR and NoisET, with noise models trained on biological replicates. For edgeR calls, the thresholds were a false discovery rate-adjusted p below 0.01 and a log2 fold-change of 1. PCA with hierarchical clustering of max-normalized trajectories of the 1000 most abundant clonotypes was used as exploratory dynamics analysis. Separately sequenced CD4+ and CD8+ repertoires were used to assign the CD4 or CD8 phenotype of responding clones. The public reads were run again by TCRdb, first through fastp at Q25 and then through MiXCR, and only productive beta chains were kept. Each entry is one CDR3 protein sequence, shown with its most common DNA and genes. The V and J calls reflect TCRdb's pipeline rather than the authors' work. The sample has around 150,000 distinct CDR3 sequences on record, roughly 12% of them singletons. The biggest ten clones account for approximately 3.4% of the sample.

This clonotype showed up just a few times. The clone's antigen remains unknown. There are no base qualities to consult, and no much larger clone falls within one base. Ficoll-Paque density gradient centrifugation was the method used to isolate PBMCs. What the research found in general, with its limitations: SARS-CoV-2 specificity was not confirmed for the second-wave clones peaking on day 37. Contracting CD4+ clones were located mainly in the CM and EM memory subsets, whereas CD8+ clones were found to be enriched in EMRA. From day 15 to 85, contracting clones showed balanced CD4/CD8 phenotypes, whereas a second wave of clones that expanded from day 15 to 37 leaned towards CD4+. Only two mild cases were covered in the study, and larger cohorts including severe cases with pre-infection samples were considered necessary. Some responding clones were detected in pre-infection memory, which suggested that pre-existing cross-reactive memory T cells had joined the SARS-CoV-2 response.

CDR1 and CDR2, per the germline V gene, are LGHNA and YNFKEQ. The CDR3 spans 17 residues, from the cysteine through the phenylalanine. Solely the CDR3 DNA is kept, with 51 bases framed from the first base. A distance of 13 bases separates the germline ends of V and J, which lose 0 bases and 1 base respectively. The sequence was collected from a young man who had mild COVID-19 (a few samples of this study predate the infection). The sample titles of this study are shuffled in the database, so cell type and time point are left out; the donor was told from shared clones. Sequenced input: PBMCs or a T cell subset sorted from them (not recorded which). The rearranged segments are TRBV4-2 and TRBJ1-3, and perhaps TRBD1 as D gene, on 6 matching bases. In nucleotide form, the sequence is TGTGCCAGCAGCCAAGATGAGCAGGGGAGGTCTGGAAACACCATATATTTT. The resulting protein is CASSQDEQGRSGNTIYF.